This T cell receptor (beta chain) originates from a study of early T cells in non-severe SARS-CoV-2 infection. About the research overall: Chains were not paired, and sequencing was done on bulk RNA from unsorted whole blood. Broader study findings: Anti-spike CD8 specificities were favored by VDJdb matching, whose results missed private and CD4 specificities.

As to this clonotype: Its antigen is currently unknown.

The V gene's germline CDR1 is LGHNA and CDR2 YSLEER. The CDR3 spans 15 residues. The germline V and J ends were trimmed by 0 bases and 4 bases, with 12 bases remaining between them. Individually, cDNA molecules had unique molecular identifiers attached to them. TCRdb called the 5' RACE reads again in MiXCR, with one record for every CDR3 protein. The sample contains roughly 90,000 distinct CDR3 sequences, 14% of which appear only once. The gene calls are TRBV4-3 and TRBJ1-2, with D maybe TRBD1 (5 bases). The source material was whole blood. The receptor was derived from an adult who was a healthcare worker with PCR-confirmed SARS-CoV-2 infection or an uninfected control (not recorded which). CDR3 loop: CASSQDSPGSYGYTF. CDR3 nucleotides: TGCGCCAGCAGCCAAGATAGTCCAGGGAGCTATGGCTACACCTTC.